This note documents a single T cell receptor (beta chain) sequence. The data were taken from a study of shared clonotypes between healthy human individuals. J lost 2 bases, V lost 0 bases, and 3 bases had no gene match. From germline, CDR1 is SGDLS and CDR2 YYNGEE. The CDR3 covers 16 residues. Profiled with immunoSEQ multiplex PCR; TCRdb holds only in-frame clones, not every one. This sample has some 630,000 clones, with roughly 96% found just once. Terminally differentiated effector memory CD45RA+ cells were excluded by CCR7 positive selection of CD45RO-negative cells. The receptor was isolated from a woman aged 25 to 39 in good health. V is TRBV9 and J is TRBJ2-7; 12 bases fit TRBD2. The sample was naive CD8+ T cells sorted from blood. The DNA of the CDR3 is TGTGCCAGCAGCGTAGGTCGACTAGCGGGGGCCTACGAGCAGTACTTC. This sequence encodes CASSVGRLAGAYEQYF.